The present T cell receptor beta chain was sequenced within a study of response to subunit inactivated influenza vaccine. Notes on the study in general: Researchers suggested that each seasonal influenza vaccination recruits few new T cells.

A few counts support this clonotype. Its antigen is unknown. From the RT-PCR reads, TCRdb called clonotypes with MiXCR, one entry per CDR3 protein. The data hold approximately 570,000 distinct CDR3 sequences, with 7.5% to 8.5% observed a single time. Germline lookup yields CDR1 DFQATT and CDR2 SNEGSKA (reference sequence). CDR3 length equals 16 residues. The ends lost 3 bases at V and 2 bases at J; junction bases unmatched: 3. Material: PBMCs from blood, obtained around 25 months after vaccination. V gene TRBV20-1 combines with J gene TRBJ2-3, with 15 nucleotides matching TRBD2. The sequence derives from a man between 50 and 75 years old who received an inactivated influenza vaccine. The CDR3 DNA is TGCAGTGCTAGCGGGACTAGCGGGGGGACCACAGATACGCAGTATTTT. It codes for CSASGTSGGTTDTQYF.